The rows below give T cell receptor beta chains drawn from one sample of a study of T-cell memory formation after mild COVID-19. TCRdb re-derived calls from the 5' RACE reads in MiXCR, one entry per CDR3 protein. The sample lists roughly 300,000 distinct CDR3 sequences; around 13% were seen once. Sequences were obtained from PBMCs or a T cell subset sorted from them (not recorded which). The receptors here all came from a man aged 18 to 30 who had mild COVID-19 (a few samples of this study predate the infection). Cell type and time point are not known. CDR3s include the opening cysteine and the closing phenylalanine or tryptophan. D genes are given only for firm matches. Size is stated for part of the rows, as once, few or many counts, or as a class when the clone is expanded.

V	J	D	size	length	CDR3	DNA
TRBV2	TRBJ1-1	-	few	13	CASRREGGTEAFF	TGTGCCAGCCGGCGGGAGGGGGGGACTGAAGCTTTCTTT
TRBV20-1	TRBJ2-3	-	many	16	CSARDTRGTETDTQYF	TGCAGTGCTAGAGATACGCGGGGAACTGAGACAGATACGCAGTATTTT
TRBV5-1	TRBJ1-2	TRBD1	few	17	CASSRSPSGTEYYGYTF	TGCGCCAGCAGCCGATCTCCATCCGGGACAGAGTACTATGGCTACACCTTC
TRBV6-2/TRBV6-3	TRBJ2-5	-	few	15	CASSYGAALRETQYF	TGTGCCAGCAGTTATGGGGCAGCCCTTCGGGAGACCCAGTACTTC
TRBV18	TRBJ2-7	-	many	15	CASSPSSGVDYEQYF	TGTGCCAGCTCACCTTCCTCGGGGGTCGACTACGAGCAGTACTTC
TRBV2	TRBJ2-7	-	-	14	CASTRVGETYEQYF	TGTGCCAGCACCCGAGTAGGGGAGACCTACGAGCAGTACTTC
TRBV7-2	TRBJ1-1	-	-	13	CASSFRAGSEAFF	TGTGCCAGCAGCTTCCGAGCGGGGTCTGAAGCTTTCTTT
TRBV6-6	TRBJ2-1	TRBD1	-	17	CASTVDRRGGGYNEQFF	TGTGCCAGCACCGTTGACAGACGAGGGGGCGGTTACAATGAGCAGTTCTTC
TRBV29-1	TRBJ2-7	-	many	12	CSVGQDPYEQYF	TGCAGCGTTGGACAGGACCCCTACGAGCAGTACTTC
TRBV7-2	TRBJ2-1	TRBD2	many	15	CASSLGLATYNEQFF	TGTGCCAGCAGCTTAGGACTAGCGACCTACAATGAGCAGTTCTTC
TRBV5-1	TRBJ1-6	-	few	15	CASSLGSGAHSPLHF	TGCGCCAGCAGCTTGGGATCAGGGGCTCATTCACCCCTCCACTTT
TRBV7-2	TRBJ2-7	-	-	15	CASSFSGTNPYEQYF	TGTGCCAGCAGCTTTTCCGGGACGAACCCTTACGAGCAGTACTTC
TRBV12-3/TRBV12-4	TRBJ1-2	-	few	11	CASSLIGGYTF	TGTGCCAGCAGTTTAATTGGCGGCTACACCTTC
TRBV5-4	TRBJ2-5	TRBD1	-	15	CASSPGTGEGETQYF	TGTGCCAGCAGCCCTGGGACAGGGGAAGGGGAGACCCAGTACTTC
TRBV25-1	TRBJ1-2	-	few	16	CASSEVNKEYYHGYTF	TGTGCCAGCAGTGAGGTTAACAAGGAGTACTATCATGGCTACACCTTC
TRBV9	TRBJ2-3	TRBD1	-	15	CASSPDRGGTDTQYF	TGTGCCAGCAGCCCTGACAGGGGCGGCACAGATACGCAGTATTTT
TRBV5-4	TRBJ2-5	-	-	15	CASTFRAGAQETQYF	TGTGCCAGCACTTTTAGGGCAGGGGCCCAAGAGACCCAGTACTTC
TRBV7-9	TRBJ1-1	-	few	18	CASTIRPRSRMKNTEAFF	TGTGCCAGCACCATAAGACCCAGGTCGAGGATGAAAAACACTGAAGCTTTCTTT
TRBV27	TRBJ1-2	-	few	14	CASSITGFNYGYTF	TGTGCCAGCAGCATCACAGGATTCAACTATGGCTACACCTTC
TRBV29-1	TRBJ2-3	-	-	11	CSVSDGDTQYF	TGCAGCGTGAGCGATGGAGATACGCAGTATTTT
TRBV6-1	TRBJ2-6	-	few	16	CASSNNLNSGANVLTF	TGTGCCAGCAGCAACAACCTCAACTCTGGGGCCAACGTCCTGACTTTC
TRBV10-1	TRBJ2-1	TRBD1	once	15	CASTPGQGGFDEQFF	TGCGCCAGCACCCCGGGACAGGGAGGTTTCGATGAGCAGTTCTTC
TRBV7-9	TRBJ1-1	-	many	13	CASSLAGQGGAFF	TGTGCCAGCAGCTTAGCCGGGCAGGGAGGAGCTTTCTTT
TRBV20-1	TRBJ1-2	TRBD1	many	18	CSARDPATNRGKNYGYTF	TGCAGTGCTAGAGACCCGGCTACGAACAGGGGCAAGAACTATGGCTACACCTTC
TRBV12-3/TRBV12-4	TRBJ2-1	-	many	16	CASSLRQGRSYNEQFF	TGTGCCAGCAGTTTAAGGCAGGGCCGATCCTACAATGAGCAGTTCTTC
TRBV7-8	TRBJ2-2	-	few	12	CASSPSRRELFF	TGTGCCAGCAGTCCTAGTCGGAGGGAGCTGTTTTTT
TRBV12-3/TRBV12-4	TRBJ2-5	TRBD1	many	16	CASRKRDRWSQETQYF	TGTGCCAGCAGAAAAAGGGACAGGTGGTCACAAGAGACCCAGTACTTC
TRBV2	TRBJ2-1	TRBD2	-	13	CASSESGADEQFF	TGTGCCAGCAGTGAGAGCGGGGCTGATGAGCAGTTCTTC
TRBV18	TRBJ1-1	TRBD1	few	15	CASSLSTGVGTEAFF	TGTGCCAGCTCGCTAAGCACAGGGGTAGGCACTGAAGCTTTCTTT
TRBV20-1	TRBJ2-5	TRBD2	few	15	CSAFRLAGGLETQYF	TGCAGTGCCTTTCGACTAGCGGGGGGGCTGGAGACCCAGTACTTC
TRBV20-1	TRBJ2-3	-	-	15	CSAPDPAAGADTQYF	TGCAGTGCCCCCGACCCCGCGGCGGGGGCGGATACGCAGTATTTT
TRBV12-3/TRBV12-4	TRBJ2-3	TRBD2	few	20	CASSLDGGVAGERRTDTQYF	TGTGCCAGCAGTTTAGACGGCGGGGTAGCGGGGGAGAGACGCACAGATACGCAGTATTTT
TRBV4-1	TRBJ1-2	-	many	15	CASSQEGRARYGYTF	TGCGCCAGCAGCCAAGAAGGCCGCGCGCGCTATGGCTACACCTTC
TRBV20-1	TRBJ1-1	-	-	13	CSARRDKITEAFF	TGCAGTGCTAGAAGGGACAAAATCACTGAAGCTTTCTTT
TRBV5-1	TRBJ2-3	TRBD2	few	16	CASSPRLAGGPHTQYF	TGCGCCAGCAGCCCTCGACTAGCGGGGGGGCCCCATACGCAGTATTTT
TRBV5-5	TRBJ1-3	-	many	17	CASSPGGRAFSGNTIYF	TGTGCCAGCAGCCCCGGCGGTCGGGCCTTCTCTGGAAACACCATATATTTT
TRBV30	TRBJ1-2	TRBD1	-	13	CAWSMGQLLGYTF	TGTGCCTGGAGTATGGGACAGCTATTGGGCTACACCTTC
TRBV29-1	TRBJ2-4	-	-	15	CSVAGEELAKNIQYF	TGCAGCGTTGCTGGAGAAGAACTAGCCAAAAACATTCAGTACTTC
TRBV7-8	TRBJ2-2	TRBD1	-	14	CASSFGTGAGELFF	TGTGCCAGCAGCTTCGGGACAGGGGCCGGGGAGCTGTTTTTT
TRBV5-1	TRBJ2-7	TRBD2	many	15	CASSFGGGHSYEQYF	TGCGCCAGCAGCTTCGGCGGGGGGCATTCCTACGAGCAGTACTTC
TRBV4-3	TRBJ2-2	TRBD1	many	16	CASSRRDSQNTGELFF	TGCGCCAGCAGCCGACGGGACAGTCAAAACACCGGGGAGCTGTTTTTT
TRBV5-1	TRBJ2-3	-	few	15	CASSLVVGVEDTQYF	TGCGCCAGCAGCTTGGTTGTGGGGGTGGAAGATACGCAGTATTTT
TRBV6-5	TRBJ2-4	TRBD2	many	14	CASSYGTSENIQYF	TGTGCCAGCAGTTATGGGACTAGCGAGAACATTCAGTACTTC
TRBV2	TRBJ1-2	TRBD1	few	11	CARTGMPGYTF	TGTGCCAGGACAGGGATGCCTGGCTACACCTTC